A single sample is the source of the 28 T cell receptor beta chains below, sequenced in a study of blood T cell repertoires in COVID-19. Sequencing was performed with immunoSEQ multiplex PCR; in TCRdb, only in-frame clones are kept and a portion is missing. The table has 200,000 to 250,000 clones, 87% seen once. The material sequenced was peripheral blood. The source is a woman aged 18-29 years who had recovered from COVID-19.

The chain uses TRBV13 and TRBJ1-2; D gene ambiguous. The CDR3 extends over 14 amino acids. Trimming pared 5 bases from V and 4 bases from J, leaving 14 bases between. The germline V gene encodes CDR1 PRHDT and CDR2 FYEKMQ (reference sequence). CDR3 sequence: CASSQDGEGYGYTF. Written as DNA, the CDR3 is TGTGCCAGCAGCCAGGACGGAGAGGGCTATGGCTACACCTTC.

The rearrangement joins TRBV5-4 to TRBJ1-2; 8 bases agree with TRBD1. The J segment lost 4 bases and the V segment lost 6 bases, leaving 5 bases of the junction unmatched. The CDR3 contains 13 residues. CDR1 is SGHNT and CDR2 is YYREEE in the germline V gene (reference sequence). CDR3 DNA: TGTGCCAGCACACCGACAGGGGCCTATGGCTACACCTTC. Translation: CASTPTGAYGYTF.

This chain connects TRBV13 to TRBJ1-2; 7 nucleotides line up with TRBD1. The CDR3 runs 13 residues. J was trimmed by 8 bases and V by 2 bases; bases with no gene match: 5. The germline V gene encodes CDR1 PRHDT and CDR2 FYEKMQ (reference sequence). CDR3 sequence: CASSLRDRLGYTF. DNA for the CDR3: TGTGCCAGCAGCTTACGGGACAGATTAGGCTACACCTTC.

About this clone itself: A junction end diverges from the germline sequence, so it may reflect a read error. The gene calls are TRBV29-1 and TRBJ1-2, with a tentative D call TRBD1 (6 bases). CDR1 and CDR2 (germline): SQVTM, ANQGSEA. The CDR3 is 16 residues long. The DNA of the CDR3 is TGCAGCGTCGAAGGAAGGACAGCCGCAACTAACTATGGCTACACCTTC. Translation gives CSVEGRTAATNYGYTF.

This chain connects TRBV19 to TRBJ1-1; TRBD1 is a possible D gene (5 bases). The germline V gene has CDR1 LNHDA and CDR2 SQIVND (reference sequence). The CDR3 has 13 residues. The germline V and J ends were trimmed by 6 bases and 5 bases, with 13 bases remaining between them. CDR3 protein: CASSIYPGTEAFF. CDR3 in DNA: TGTGCCAGTAGCATTTACCCAGGGACTGAAGCTTTCTTT.

This sequence joins TRBV6-2 or TRBV6-3 and TRBJ2-3; 8 bases are shared with TRBD2. The V gene's germline CDR1 is MNHEY and CDR2 SVGEGT. The CDR3 has 16 amino acids. Trimming removed 0 bases from V and 3 bases from J; junction bases left unmatched: 5. In DNA form, the CDR3 reads TGTGCCAGCAGTTACTCGGCGGGAGGAGGGACAGATACGCAGTATTTT. It encodes CASSYSAGGGTDTQYF.

This clone was picked up a small number of times. This chain uses TRBV5-6 with TRBJ1-1; D call uncertain. Germline V gene lookup returns CDR1 SGHDT and CDR2 YYEEEE. CDR3 length: 12 amino acids. V lost 2 bases to trimming and J lost 7 bases, with 9 bases between them. CDR3 nucleotide sequence: TGTGCCAGCAGCTTACTAAATGTTGAAGCTTTCTTT. Translation: CASSLLNVEAFF.

The chain couples TRBV27 to TRBJ2-7; 14 bases are shared with TRBD2. Germline lookup yields CDR1 MNHEY and CDR2 SMNVEV (reference sequence). J was trimmed by 4 bases and V by 8 bases; bases with no gene match: 7. The CDR3 has 15 residues. The chain's CDR3 is CASGRLAGGPYEQYF. The CDR3 nucleotides are TGTGCCAGCGGAAGACTAGCGGGAGGGCCTTACGAGCAGTACTTC.

The rearrangement links TRBV29-1 to TRBJ2-1; D is possibly TRBD2 (6 bases). There are 14 residues in the CDR3. Germline CDR1 is SQVTM and CDR2 is ANQGSEA. Trimming took 2 bases from V and 2 from J, leaving 10 bases between them. The CDR3 protein is CSVESRGPYNEQFF. In DNA form, the CDR3 reads TGCAGCGTTGAATCGCGGGGACCCTACAATGAGCAGTTCTTC.

This sequence joins TRBV5-6 and TRBJ2-1; the D gene is possibly TRBD2 (6 bases). CDR3 size: 14 residues. Deletions cut 3 bases from V and 4 bases from J, with 11 bases between. The germline V gene has CDR1 SGHDT and CDR2 YYEEEE. DNA for the CDR3: TGTGCCAGCAGCTGGGGGGTGGGATACAATGAGCAGTTCTTC. Residues: CASSWGVGYNEQFF. The full variable domain, its missing parts supplied by reference TRBV5-6 and TRBJ2-1, is DAGVTQSPTHLIKTRGQQVTLRCSPKSGHDTVSWYQQALGQGPQFIFQYYEEEERQRGNFPDRFSGHQFPNYSSELNVNALLLGDSALYLCASSWGVGYNEQFFGPGTRLTVL.

This chain uses TRBV27 with TRBJ2-7; D might be TRBD1 (6 bases). Trimming took off 4 bases at V and 3 bases at J, with 13 bases between the two ends. CDR1 MNHEY and CDR2 SMNVEV come from the germline V gene (reference sequence). The CDR3 has 14 amino acids. In nucleotides, the CDR3 is TGTGCCAGCAGTTCCGCAGGGGAAAACTACGAGCAGTACTTC. Protein product: CASSSAGENYEQYF.

This clone was counted between two and nine times. The gene calls are TRBV7-9 and TRBJ1-3; D ambiguous. Germline V CDR1 and CDR2: SEHNR, FQNEAQ (reference sequence). V lost 5 bases to trimming and J lost 7 bases, with 24 bases between them. The CDR3 spans 17 residues. CDR3 sequence reads: CASSVGRKTKIPNTIYF. The CDR3 nucleotides read TGTGCCAGCAGCGTAGGTCGGAAGACAAAAATTCCGAACACCATATATTTT.

The chain carries TRBV29-1 and TRBJ2-7; 9 nucleotides match TRBD2. The CDR3 spans 14 residues. After removal of 3 bases from V and 5 bases from J, the junction contained 8 bases not matched to a gene. CDR1 and CDR2 (germline): SQVTM, ANQGSEA. Written as DNA, the CDR3 is TGCAGCGTTGATAGTGGACTAGCGCACGACGAGCAGTACTTC. It yields the protein CSVDSGLAHDEQYF.

The chain is built from TRBV6-5 and TRBJ2-1; the D gene is possibly TRBD2 (6 bases). The germline V and J ends were trimmed by 4 bases and 0 bases, with 13 bases remaining between them. The CDR3 is 16 residues long. Germline CDR1 reads MNHEY; CDR2 reads SVGAGI. This CDR3 reads CASSSPGTYSYNEQFF. The CDR3, as DNA: TGTGCCAGCAGTTCCCCCGGGACTTACTCCTACAATGAGCAGTTCTTC.

This clone was seen once. The V gene is TRBV7-2, the J gene TRBJ2-3; no reliable D call. CDR1 SGHTA and CDR2 FQGNSA come from the germline V gene. The CDR3 is 12 amino acids. V lost 5 bases and J 5 bases, leaving 8 bases between the germline ends. CDR3 in amino acids: CASSKILDTQYF. Here the CDR3 DNA reads TGTGCCAGCAGCAAAATACTAGATACGCAGTATTTT.

The CDR3 DNA reads as TGTGCCAGCTCAGTCGACAGCGCCCGTTATGGCTACACCTTC. Its translation: CASSVDSARYGYTF. V usage is TRBV18 and J usage is TRBJ1-2, with D perhaps matching TRBD1 (5 bases). V lost 5 bases and J 5 bases, leaving 15 bases between the germline ends. The CDR3 totals 14 residues. Germline V gene sequence: CDR1 KGHSH, CDR2 LQKENI. Looking up the rest from reference TRBV18 and TRBJ1-2 gives the full variable domain: NAGVMQNPRHLVRRRGQEARLRCSPMKGHSHVYWYRQLPEEGLKFMVYLQKENIIDESGMPKERFSAEFPKEGPSILRIQQVVRGDSAAYFCASSVDSARYGYTFGSGTRLTVV.

V gene TRBV29-1 combines with J gene TRBJ2-1, with D tentatively TRBD2 (7 bases). The V and J ends lost 8 bases and 6 bases respectively, with 17 bases between them. The germline CDR1 and CDR2 sequences are SQVTM and ANQGSEA. The CDR3 loop spans 13 amino acids. The chain's CDR3 is CSSLGGRVNEQFF. CDR3 sequence (DNA): TGCAGCTCGTTGGGGGGGCGGGTCAATGAGCAGTTCTTC.

The J gene is TRBJ1-4, the V gene TRBV15; D might be TRBD1 (6 bases). V shed 5 bases and J shed 4 bases, with 14 bases lying between them. Per the germline V gene, CDR1 is LNHNV and CDR2 is YYDKDF (reference sequence). The CDR3 consists of 15 residues. The CDR3 DNA reads as TGTGCCACCAGCCCCTCGACAGGCCTTAATGAAAAACTGTTTTTT. Protein product: CATSPSTGLNEKLFF. Looking up the rest from reference TRBV15 and TRBJ1-4 gives the full variable domain: DAMVIQNPRYQVTQFGKPVTLSCSQTLNHNVMYWYQQKSSQAPKLLFHYYDKDFNNEADTPDNFQSRRPNTSFCFLDIRSPGLGDTAMYLCATSPSTGLNEKLFFGSGTQLSVL.

J is TRBJ1-5 and V is TRBV27; 9 bases agree with TRBD1. This CDR3 spans 19 amino acids. The germline V gene encodes CDR1 MNHEY and CDR2 SMNVEV (reference sequence). As DNA, the CDR3 is TGTGCACAACTAATTCCAGGGGACAGGGATCCCAATAGCAATCAGCCCCAGCATTTT. This codes for CAQLIPGDRDPNSNQPQHF.

This clone showed up just a few times. The chain uses TRBV6-2 or TRBV6-3 and TRBJ2-7; no firm D call. CDR3 size: 17 residues. V was trimmed by 0 bases and J by 7 bases, leaving 22 bases between them. From germline, CDR1 is MNHEY and CDR2 SVGEGT. CDR3 loop: CASSYSLEAPGSPEQYF. The CDR3 bases are TGTGCCAGCAGTTACTCGTTAGAGGCCCCTGGTTCTCCGGAGCAGTACTTC.

This clone was seen only a few times. The chain has TRBV2 and TRBJ2-1, with TRBD2 matching over 13 bases. The CDR3 spans 15 residues. V lost 6 bases to trimming and J lost 4 bases; unmatched junction nucleotides: 3. Germline V gene data show CDR1 as SNHLY and CDR2 as FYNNEI. The CDR3 loop reads CASRGGLAGYNEQFF. CDR3 DNA sequence: TGTGCCAGCAGGGGGGGACTAGCGGGATACAATGAGCAGTTCTTC. Full variable domain (remainder filled in from reference TRBV2 and TRBJ2-1): EPEVTQTPSHQVTQMGQEVILRCVPISNHLYFYWYRQILGQKVEFLVSFYNNEISEKSEIFDDQFSVERPDGSNFTLKIRSTKLEDSAMYFCASRGGLAGYNEQFFGPGTRLTVL.

Here the CDR3 DNA reads TGTGCCAGCAGTTTTGTCTTAGGTCTAGCGGGAGACTACGAGCAGTACTTC. Protein product: CASSFVLGLAGDYEQYF. The chain has TRBV27 and TRBJ2-7; TRBD2 agrees at 10 bases. The J segment lost 3 bases and the V segment lost 3 bases, leaving 11 bases of the junction unmatched. The germline V gene encodes CDR1 MNHEY and CDR2 SMNVEV (reference sequence). The CDR3 loop spans 17 amino acids.

This chain uses TRBV18 with TRBJ2-6; D is uncertain. The CDR3 spans 17 residues. CDR1 is KGHSH and CDR2 is LQKENI in the germline V gene. V was cut by 3 bases and J by 0 bases, with 12 bases left in between. CDR3 loop: CASSPGAFGSGANVLTF. The CDR3 DNA sequence: TGTGCCAGCTCACCGGGCGCTTTCGGCTCTGGGGCCAACGTCCTGACTTTC.

The V gene is TRBV5-6, the J gene TRBJ2-5; no clear D gene. This CDR3 contains 15 residues. The germline V gene has CDR1 SGHDT and CDR2 YYEEEE. V lost 0 bases, J lost 1 base, and 10 bases lay in between. CDR3 region: CASSLVNRVQETQYF. In nucleotides, the CDR3 is TGTGCCAGCAGCTTGGTGAACAGAGTCCAAGAGACCCAGTACTTC.

V and J are TRBV5-8 and TRBJ1-3; TRBD1 is a possible D gene (6 bases). Germline CDR1 is SGHTS and CDR2 is YDEGEE. V was shortened by 4 bases and J by 4 bases, with 15 bases between the two germline ends. The CDR3 length is 15 residues. CDR3 bases: TGTGCCAGCAGCAGCGGACAGATACTGGGAAACACCATATATTTT. Amino acid sequence: CASSSGQILGNTIYF.

V and J are TRBV5-4 and TRBJ2-1, with no clear D. CDR3 size: 13 residues. Trimming left V 1 base short and J 4 bases short, with 6 bases between. Germline V gives CDR1 SGHNT, CDR2 YYREEE (reference sequence). The CDR3 spells CASSLFSYNEQFF. The CDR3 bases are TGTGCCAGCAGCTTGTTTAGTTACAATGAGCAGTTCTTC.

This chain links TRBV29-1 with TRBJ1-2; D gene unclear. This CDR3 has 13 residues. The V end was cut by 7 bases, the J end by 5 bases, with 17 bases between. Per germline, CDR1 SQVTM and CDR2 ANQGSEA. Here the CDR3 reads CSALTGEVYGYTF. The CDR3 DNA is TGCAGCGCTCTGACGGGAGAAGTTTATGGCTACACCTTC.

The chain recombines TRBV13 with TRBJ1-3, with no clear D. The ends were cut back, 5 bases at V and 2 bases at J, with 10 bases in the middle. The germline V gene encodes CDR1 PRHDT and CDR2 FYEKMQ (reference sequence). The CDR3 is 14 residues long. As DNA, the CDR3 is TGTGCCAGCAGCCCCCGCGGGCCTGGAAACACCATATATTTT. Its protein is CASSPRGPGNTIYF.